Listed below are T cell receptor beta chains from one sample, sequenced in a study of cytotoxic CD8 clonotypes in ibrutinib-treated CLL. Produced via immunoSEQ multiplex PCR; TCRdb's table is partial and in-frame only. The repertoire holds just over 200,000 clones, with 70% as singletons. The material was PBMCs, obtained after 12 months of ibrutinib treatment. The source of these receptors is a human donor with chronic lymphocytic leukemia. CDR3s leave out the opening cysteine and the closing phenylalanine or tryptophan.

j_gene: TRBJ2-5
v_gene: TRBV5-1
CDR3aa: ASSLEPSGGAIKETQY

j_gene: TRBJ1-5
v_gene: TRBV6-5
CDR3aa: ASSMWGVSNQPQH

j_gene: TRBJ1-1
v_gene: TRBV30
CDR3aa: ALRAGLNTEAF

j_gene: TRBJ1-1
v_gene: TRBV29-1
CDR3aa: SVVGGQLNTEAF

j_gene: TRBJ2-7
v_gene: TRBV19
CDR3aa: ASSQTRGTEQY

j_gene: TRBJ2-1
v_gene: TRBV11-2
CDR3aa: ASSSWFGSSYNEQF

j_gene: TRBJ2-1
v_gene: TRBV30
CDR3aa: AWSVGGARYEQF

j_gene: TRBJ1-1
v_gene: TRBV5-1
CDR3aa: ASSGQGESNTEAF

j_gene: TRBJ1-2
v_gene: TRBV6-5
CDR3aa: ASSYKNAGGYT

j_gene: TRBJ1-2
v_gene: TRBV7-6
CDR3aa: ASSLSTFGYGYT

j_gene: TRBJ2-3
v_gene: TRBV11-2
CDR3aa: ASSLGGIEDTQY

j_gene: TRBJ1-4
v_gene: TRBV30
CDR3aa: ALEQGTTNEKLF

j_gene: TRBJ1-4
v_gene: TRBV5-4
CDR3aa: ASRDEGQATSTNEKLF

j_gene: TRBJ2-3
v_gene: TRBV13
CDR3aa: ASSSGLAGGPIDTQY

j_gene: TRBJ2-5
v_gene: TRBV5-1
CDR3aa: ASSLQGMETQY

j_gene: TRBJ2-6
v_gene: TRBV11-1
CDR3aa: ASSRTGFGANVLT

j_gene: TRBJ2-2
v_gene: TRBV5-1
CDR3aa: ASSLGLAGGNTGELF

j_gene: TRBJ1-1
v_gene: TRBV9
CDR3aa: ASSVAGGRNTEAF

j_gene: TRBJ1-4
v_gene: TRBV4-1
CDR3aa: ASSPLDSPNEKLF

j_gene: TRBJ2-3
v_gene: TRBV6-1
CDR3aa: ASSELGGGTDTQY

j_gene: TRBJ1-2
v_gene: TRBV9
CDR3aa: ASSPDGVDYGYT

j_gene: TRBJ1-5
v_gene: TRBV7-2
CDR3aa: ASSLTVGGQPQH

j_gene: TRBJ1-1
v_gene: TRBV10-3
CDR3aa: ALAAGGNTEAF

j_gene: TRBJ1-4
v_gene: TRBV27
CDR3aa: ASSLTGNNEKLF

j_gene: TRBJ1-2
v_gene: TRBV30
CDR3aa: AWSVLPGFGYGYT

j_gene: TRBJ1-1
v_gene: TRBV11-2
CDR3aa: ASGPHGRANTEAF

j_gene: TRBJ1-1
v_gene: TRBV7-2
CDR3aa: ASSFDPSTEAF